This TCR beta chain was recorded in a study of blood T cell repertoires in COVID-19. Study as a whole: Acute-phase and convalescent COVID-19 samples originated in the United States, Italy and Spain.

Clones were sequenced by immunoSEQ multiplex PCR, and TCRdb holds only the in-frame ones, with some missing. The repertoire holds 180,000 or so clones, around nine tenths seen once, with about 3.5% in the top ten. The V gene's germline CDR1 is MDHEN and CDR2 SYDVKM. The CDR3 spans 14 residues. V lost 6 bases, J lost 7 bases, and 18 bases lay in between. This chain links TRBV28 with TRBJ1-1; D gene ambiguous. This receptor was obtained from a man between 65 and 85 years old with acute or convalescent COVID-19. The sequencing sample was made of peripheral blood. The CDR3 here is CASSAQDGYFEAFF. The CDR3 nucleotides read TGTGCCAGCAGCGCCCAAGACGGGTACTTTGAAGCTTTCTTT.